These 8 T cell receptor beta chains originate from one sample sequenced in a study of T cells in Graves' hyperthyroidism and ophthalmopathy. RNA transcripts provided the source from which TCR beta CDR3 regions were amplified. During a first-round RT-PCR of the TCR CDR3, the HTBI primer set was used. One entry per CDR3 protein results from TCRdb running MiXCR on the multiplex PCR reads. The repertoire holds about 360,000 distinct CDR3 sequences, with roughly 13% as singletons. Specimen: blood. Source of these receptors: a woman aged 18-35 years with Graves' hyperthyroidism.

This clonotype was counted many times. V is TRBV20-1 and J is TRBJ1-6; 8 positions agree with TRBD1. The CDR3 is 16 amino acids. With V trimmed by 0 bases and J by 4 bases, 5 bases remained unmatched. Germline V CDR1 and CDR2: DFQATT, SNEGSKA (reference sequence). The DNA of the CDR3 is TGCAGTGCTAGAGAGGGGGACAGGTGGTATAATTCACCCCTCCACTTT. Its protein is CSAREGDRWYNSPLHF.

Ten or more counts support this clonotype. V usage is TRBV6-1 and J usage is TRBJ1-1; D remains ambiguous. The ends were cut back, 6 bases at V and 4 bases at J, with 12 bases in the middle. Germline CDR1 is MNHNS and CDR2 is SASEGT. This CDR3 contains 13 residues. The CDR3 spells CASSPLPVTEAFF. CDR3 coding DNA: TGTGCCAGCAGCCCACTTCCAGTCACTGAAGCTTTCTTT.

This clonotype was detected many times. CDR3: CASNSLDRHIYFF. CDR3 nucleotide sequence: TGTGCCAGCAACTCCCTTGACAGGCACATCTACTTCTTT. The rearrangement joins TRBV11-2 to TRBJ1-1; D is perhaps TRBD1 (6 bases). V was clipped by 7 bases and J by 14 bases, with 23 bases between them. The CDR3 runs to 13 residues. Germline V gene lookup returns CDR1 SGHAT and CDR2 FQNNGV.

The sample holds many counts of this clonotype. This may come from a read error, since a much larger clone is one base off. The V gene is TRBV7-6, the J gene TRBJ2-1; 10 nucleotides line up with TRBD2. Trimming cost V 6 bases and J 5 bases; bases outside gene matches: 10. CDR1 and CDR2 from the germline V gene are SGHVS and FNYEAQ. The CDR3 is 16 residues long. The CDR3 sequence: CASSLRAGGLNNEQFF. For the CDR3, the DNA is TGTGCCAGCAGTCTGAGAGCGGGAGGGCTTAACAATGAGCAGTTCTTC.

V usage is TRBV5-6 and J usage is TRBJ1-1; 9 nucleotides line up with TRBD1. Per the germline V gene, CDR1 is SGHDT and CDR2 is YYEEEE. This CDR3 spans 15 amino acids. Trimming removed 4 bases from V and 6 bases from J; junction bases left unmatched: 10. The CDR3 protein is CASSVAGTGRAEAFF. DNA of the CDR3: TGTGCCAGCAGCGTGGCCGGGACAGGGAGGGCTGAAGCTTTCTTT.

This clonotype was seen at least ten times. The chain recombines TRBV6-5 with TRBJ2-2, with 7 bases that match TRBD1. Per the germline V gene, CDR1 is MNHEY and CDR2 is SVGAGI. This CDR3 contains 15 residues. Trimming took 4 bases from V and 6 from J; bases not matched to a gene: 8. CDR3 protein: CASSWGQGVPGELFF. In nucleotides, the CDR3 is TGTGCCAGCAGTTGGGGGCAGGGGGTTCCCGGGGAGCTGTTTTTT.

This clonotype was observed many times. The chain employs TRBV5-1 and TRBJ1-4; 8 bases are a match to TRBD1. Unmatched junction bases numbered 4, after V lost 6 bases and J lost 6 bases. The CDR3 is 13 amino acids. CDR1 is SGHRS and CDR2 is YFSETQ in the germline V gene. CDR3 in DNA: TGCGCCAGCAACCTGGACAGGGATGAAAAACTGTTTTTT. Translating it yields CASNLDRDEKLFF.

This clonotype was recorded many times. The chain employs TRBV7-2 and TRBJ1-1; the match to TRBD1 covers 8 bases. The germline gives CDR1 SGHTA, CDR2 FQGNSA. The CDR3 consists of 14 residues. V lost 6 bases and J lost 1; bases outside the gene matches: 4. The CDR3 coding sequence is TGTGCCAGCAGAAAAGGACAGGGGAACACTGAAGCTTTCTTT. Protein: CASRKGQGNTEAFF.